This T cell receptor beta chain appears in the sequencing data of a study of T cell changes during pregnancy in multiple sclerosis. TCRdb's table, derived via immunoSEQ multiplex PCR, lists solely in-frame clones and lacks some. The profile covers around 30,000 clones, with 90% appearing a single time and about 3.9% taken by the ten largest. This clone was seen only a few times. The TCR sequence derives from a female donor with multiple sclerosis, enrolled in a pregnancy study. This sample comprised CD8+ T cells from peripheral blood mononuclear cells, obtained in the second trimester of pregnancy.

The chain's CDR3 is CASSAQRELNEQYF. Here the CDR3 DNA reads TGCGCCAGCAGTGCCCAGCGGGAGTTGAACGAGCAGTACTTC. The V call is TRBV10-1, the J call TRBJ2-7, with 8 bases matching TRBD2. Trimming at V came to 4 bases and at J to 5 bases, leaving 7 bases not matched to a gene. The CDR3 length is 14 residues. Germline CDR1 and CDR2: WNHNN and SYGVQD (reference sequence).